This T cell receptor beta chain is from a study of graft-versus-host responses after intestinal transplantation listed by TCRdb under 2021. Broadly, across the study: Recipients received multivisceral, liver-intestinal, or isolated intestinal transplants. The cohort enrolled about two dozen intestinal transplant recipients, one of whom was a retransplant, and 3 patients without pretransplant specimens were excluded. Donor T cell macrochimerism was defined as a peak of at least 4% donor T cells among recipient peripheral blood mononuclear cells. To identify alloreactive clones, pre-transplant mixed lymphocyte reaction products were sequenced and then compared with unstimulated pre-transplant donor and recipient T cells. After intestinal transplantation, graft-versus-host and host-versus-graft alloreactive T cell clones in the graft, circulation and bone marrow were tracked using bulk TCR-beta CDR3 sequencing. Instead of going to the commercial service, samples from a few later patients were sequenced in-house on an Illumina MiSeq and processed with MiXCR. Every recipient was given anti-thymocyte globulin induction, followed by 3 to 4 years of maintenance tacrolimus and steroids. Points the paper makes about the study in general: Early after transplant, peak levels of circulating GvH clones were associated with declines in HvG clones. High GvH to HvG T cell clonal ratios were observed in the allografts of patients with donor T cell macrochimerism. Conclusions were limited by the relatively low number and heterogeneity of intestinal transplant patients. GvH clones were detected in recipient bone marrow, and some appeared earlier in ileal mucosa or blood, consistent with an intestinal mucosal origin.

As regards this clone: The antigen it binds to is not known. Per-base qualities were not stored, and no clone one base away is much larger.

Libraries were made using the immunoSEQ multiplex PCR assay. For most patients, high-throughput TCR-beta CDR3 sequencing of genomic DNA was performed by Adaptive Biotechnologies. Under the source paper's analysis protocol: Adaptive's ImmunoSEQ software supplied the TCR sequencing data for more than 15 patients, while MiXCR and VDJtools were used to process three other patients. CDR3 nucleotide sequences shared by donor and recipient were removed because the origin of these sequences could not be assigned. To be classed as alloreactive, a clone needed at least 2-fold expansion over unstimulated cells and a minimum CFSE-low frequency of 0.002% (template counts) or 0.001% (read counts). Mappable clones were those detected in sequenced pre-transplant spleen, lymph node, or MLR CFSE-low populations of the donor or recipient. The cumulative frequency of alloreactive clones was calculated as a percentage of all sequences, weighted by copy number. Drawn from immuneACCESS, this table holds only the in-frame rearrangements with V and J called that TCRdb kept. Clones are partly lost; checked studies trace under half to an unresolved V gene and leave the rest unexplained. That table gives V, J and clone size, and the DNA gave D and trimming. For this sample the table gives fewer than 20,000 clones, of which roughly 94% were detected only once. The ten biggest clones cover 0.75% to 0.95% of the sample.

Blood samples were collected up to 4 times in the first month after transplant and then at least monthly when available. Cut back by 6 bases and 5 bases, the V and J ends lie 14 bases apart. From the germline V gene (reference sequence), CDR1 is LNHDA and CDR2 is SQIVND. The cysteine opens and the phenylalanine closes a CDR3 of 14 amino acids. Only the CDR3 DNA stays, 42 bases, in frame from base 1. This receptor was obtained from a human patient who received an intestinal transplant, so some T cells may come from the graft donor. Source: PBMCs, taken 23 days after intestinal transplant. In this chain, TRBV19 is recombined with TRBJ2-1, with the D call tentatively TRBD1 or TRBD2, each fitting 5 bases. The CDR3 amino acid sequence is: CASRQRGTNNEQFF. The DNA sequence reads TGTGCCAGTAGGCAACGAGGGACGAACAATGAGCAGTTCTTC.